The rows below give T cell receptor beta chains drawn from one sample of a study of blood T cell repertoires in COVID-19. Method: immunoSEQ multiplex PCR; TCRdb's copy keeps in-frame clones and lacks some. The sample has approximately 100,000 clones; around 72% are singletons. Sequencing was done on a sample of peripheral blood. The receptors come from a man aged 65 to 85 with acute or convalescent COVID-19. Each CDR3 is given with its conserved first and last residue. A clone size is listed for some rows: how often the clone was seen (once, few, many), or a class if it is expanded.

size: -
J: TRBJ2-7
V: TRBV5-6
CDR3: CASSRVQGAVYEQYF

size: -
J: TRBJ2-5
V: TRBV18
CDR3: CASSPTTGGETQYF

size: -
J: TRBJ1-1
V: TRBV28
CDR3: CVARPGQNTEAFF

size: -
J: TRBJ1-1
V: TRBV18
CDR3: CASSPQGGGTEAFF

size: -
J: TRBJ1-4
V: TRBV30
CDR3: CAWSVTGGGADEKLFF

size: -
J: TRBJ2-1
V: TRBV6-6
CDR3: CASSRYGGYSSYNEQFF

size: -
J: TRBJ1-4
V: TRBV27
CDR3: CASSLTGSTNEKLFF

size: -
J: TRBJ2-1
V: TRBV29-1
CDR3: CSVDGIRGNEQFF

size: -
J: TRBJ2-7
V: TRBV7-2
CDR3: CASSSGLAGVYEQYF

size: few
J: TRBJ2-7
V: TRBV7-6
CDR3: CASSLASLARYEQYF

size: -
J: TRBJ2-1
V: TRBV9
CDR3: CASSPRGTGFNEQFF

size: -
J: TRBJ1-1
V: TRBV24-1
CDR3: CATSDKLNTEAFF

size: few
J: TRBJ2-6
V: TRBV24-1
CDR3: CATSDLNRAGANVLTF

size: few
J: TRBJ2-2
V: TRBV7-8
CDR3: CASSARLAGVNTGELFF

size: -
J: TRBJ2-2
V: TRBV2
CDR3: CASSHPGLAGPGGRTGELFF

size: -
J: TRBJ1-1
V: TRBV27
CDR3: CASRIKPTGERHTEAFF

size: -
J: TRBJ2-3
V: TRBV28
CDR3: CASSLFAGGRGLGTDTQYF

size: -
J: TRBJ1-5
V: TRBV10-3
CDR3: CAITGDSSSPQHF

size: few
J: TRBJ2-2
V: TRBV6-1
CDR3: CASSEVEELFF

size: -
J: TRBJ2-3
V: TRBV6-5
CDR3: CASSYFASGPDTQYF

size: -
J: TRBJ1-5
V: TRBV6-1
CDR3: CASSEMGGGGRGFRQPQHF

size: -
J: TRBJ2-7
V: TRBV24-1
CDR3: CATSDANRDGEQYF

size: -
J: TRBJ1-4
V: TRBV29-1
CDR3: CSVRLGLSNEKLFF

size: -
J: TRBJ2-2
V: TRBV3-1/TRBV3-2
CDR3: CASRQEGAPNTGELFF

size: -
J: TRBJ1-1
V: TRBV6-5
CDR3: CASSYSPLTEAFF

size: -
J: TRBJ2-6
V: TRBV9
CDR3: CASSAPPFSDRVLVGANVLTF

size: few
J: TRBJ1-5
V: TRBV6-5
CDR3: CATYDRVGQPQHF

size: -
J: TRBJ2-7
V: TRBV6-2/TRBV6-3
CDR3: CASSYSGQGFLYEQYF

size: -
J: TRBJ2-7
V: TRBV23-1
CDR3: CASSQSILAGAYEQYF

size: -
J: TRBJ1-3
V: TRBV5-1
CDR3: CASSLDPGVENTIYF

size: -
J: TRBJ2-2
V: TRBV11-2
CDR3: CASSAGTSGRGDTGELFF

size: -
J: TRBJ2-1
V: TRBV9
CDR3: CASSVTDSISYNEQFF

size: -
J: TRBJ2-3
V: TRBV24-1
CDR3: CATDQAGTDTQYF

size: -
J: TRBJ1-1
V: TRBV6-1
CDR3: CASSPLTGGAFF

size: -
J: TRBJ2-7
V: TRBV28
CDR3: CASRTGIYEQYF

size: once
J: TRBJ2-7
V: TRBV24-1
CDR3: CATSGLAGDEQYF

size: -
J: TRBJ2-3
V: TRBV3-1/TRBV3-2
CDR3: CASSRPPGTQYF

size: -
J: TRBJ2-7
V: TRBV28
CDR3: CASSSPLTSGRVNEQYF

size: few
J: TRBJ1-2
V: TRBV18
CDR3: CASSPDRAANYGYTF

size: -
J: TRBJ2-2
V: TRBV24-1
CDR3: CATRGGWDTGELFF

size: -
J: TRBJ2-7
V: TRBV3-1/TRBV3-2
CDR3: CASSQEGANLQYF

size: -
J: TRBJ1-1
V: TRBV6-5
CDR3: CASSIQGAAEAFF

size: -
J: TRBJ2-7
V: TRBV7-8
CDR3: CASSLVGPSHEQYF